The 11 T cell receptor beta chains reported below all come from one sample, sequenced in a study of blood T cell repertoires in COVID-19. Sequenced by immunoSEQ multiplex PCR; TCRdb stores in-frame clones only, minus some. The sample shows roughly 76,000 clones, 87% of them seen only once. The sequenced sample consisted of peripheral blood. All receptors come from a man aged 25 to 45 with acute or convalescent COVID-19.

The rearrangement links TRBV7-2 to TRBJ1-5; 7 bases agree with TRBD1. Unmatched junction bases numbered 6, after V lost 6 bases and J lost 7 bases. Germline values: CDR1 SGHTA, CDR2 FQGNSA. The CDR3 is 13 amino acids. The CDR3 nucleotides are TGTGCCAGCAGTCCTGACAGGGCGCAGCCCCAGCATTTT. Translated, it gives CASSPDRAQPQHF.

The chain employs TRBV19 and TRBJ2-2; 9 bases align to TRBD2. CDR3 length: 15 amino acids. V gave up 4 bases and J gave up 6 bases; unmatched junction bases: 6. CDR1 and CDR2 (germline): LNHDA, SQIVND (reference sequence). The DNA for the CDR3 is TGTGCCAGTAGTAGAGCTAGCGGGAAGGCCGGGGAGCTGTTTTTT. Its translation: CASSRASGKAGELFF.

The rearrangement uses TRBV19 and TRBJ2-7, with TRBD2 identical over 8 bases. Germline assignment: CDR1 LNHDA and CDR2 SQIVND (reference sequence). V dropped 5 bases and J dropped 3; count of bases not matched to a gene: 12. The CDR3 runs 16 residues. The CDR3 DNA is TGTGCCAGTAGTTCTCCCTCTTCGAGCGGGAGCTACGAGCAGTACTTC. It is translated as CASSSPSSSGSYEQYF. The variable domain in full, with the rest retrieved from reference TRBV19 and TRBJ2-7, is DGGITQSPKYLFRKEGQNVTLSCEQNLNHDAMYWYRQDPGQGLRLIYYSQIVNDFQKGDIAEGYSVSREKKESFPLTVTSAQKNPTAFYLCASSSPSSSGSYEQYFGPGTRLTVT.

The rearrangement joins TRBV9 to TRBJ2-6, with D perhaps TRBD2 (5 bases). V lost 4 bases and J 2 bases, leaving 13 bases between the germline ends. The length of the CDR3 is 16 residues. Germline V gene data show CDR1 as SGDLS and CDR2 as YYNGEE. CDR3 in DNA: TGTGCCAGCAGCACCCCTTTGGGAGCTGGGGCCAACGTCCTGACTTTC. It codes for CASSTPLGAGANVLTF.

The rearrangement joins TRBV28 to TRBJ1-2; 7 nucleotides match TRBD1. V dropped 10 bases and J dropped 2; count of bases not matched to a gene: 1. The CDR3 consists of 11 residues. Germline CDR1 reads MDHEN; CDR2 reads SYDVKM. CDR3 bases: TGTGCCATACAGGGGAACTATGGCTACACCTTC. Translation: CAIQGNYGYTF.

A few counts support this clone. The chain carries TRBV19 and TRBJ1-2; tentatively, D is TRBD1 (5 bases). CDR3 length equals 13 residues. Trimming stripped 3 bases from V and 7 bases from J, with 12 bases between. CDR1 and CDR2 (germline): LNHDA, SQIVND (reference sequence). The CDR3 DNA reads TGTGCCAGTAGTATCCGGGGGTCGCCTGGCTACACCTTC. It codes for CASSIRGSPGYTF.

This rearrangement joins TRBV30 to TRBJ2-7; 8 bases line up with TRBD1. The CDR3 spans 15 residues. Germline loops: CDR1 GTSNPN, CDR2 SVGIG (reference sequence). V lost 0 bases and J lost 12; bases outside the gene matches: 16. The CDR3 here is CAWSVRLGQGVKWYF. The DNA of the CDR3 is TGTGCCTGGAGTGTACGTTTAGGACAGGGCGTTAAATGGTACTTC. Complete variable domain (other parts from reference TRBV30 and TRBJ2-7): SQTIHQWPATLVQPVGSPLSLECTVEGTSNPNLYWYRQAAGRGLQLLFYSVGIGQISSEVPQNLSASRPQDRQFILSSKKLLLSDSGFYLCAWSVRLGQGVKWYFGPGTRLTVT.

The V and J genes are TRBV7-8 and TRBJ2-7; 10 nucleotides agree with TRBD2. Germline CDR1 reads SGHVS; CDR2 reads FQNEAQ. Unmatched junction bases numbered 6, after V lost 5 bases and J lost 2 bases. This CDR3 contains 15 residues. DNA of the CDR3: TGTGCCAGCAGCAAACAGGGGACTAGCGCCTACGAGCAGTACTTC. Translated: CASSKQGTSAYEQYF.

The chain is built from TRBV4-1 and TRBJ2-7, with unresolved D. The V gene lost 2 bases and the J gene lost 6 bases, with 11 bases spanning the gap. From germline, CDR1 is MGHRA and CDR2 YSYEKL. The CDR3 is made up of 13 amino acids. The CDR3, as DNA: TGCGCCAGCAGCCAAAGTCCGGTCTCCGAGCAGTACTTC. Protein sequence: CASSQSPVSEQYF.

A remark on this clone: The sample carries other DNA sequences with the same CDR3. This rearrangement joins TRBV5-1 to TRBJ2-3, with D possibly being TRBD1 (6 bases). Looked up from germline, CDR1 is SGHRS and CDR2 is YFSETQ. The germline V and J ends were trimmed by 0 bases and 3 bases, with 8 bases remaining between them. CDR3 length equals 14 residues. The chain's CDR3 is CASSLGTVTDTQYF. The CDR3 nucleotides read TGCGCCAGCAGCTTGGGGACAGTAACAGATACGCAGTATTTT.

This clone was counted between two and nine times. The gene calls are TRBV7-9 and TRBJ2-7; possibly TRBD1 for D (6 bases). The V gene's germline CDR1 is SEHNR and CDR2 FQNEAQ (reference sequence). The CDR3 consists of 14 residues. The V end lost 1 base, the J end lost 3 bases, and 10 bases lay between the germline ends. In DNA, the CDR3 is TGTGCCAGCAGCTTAGAGGGGGATTACTACGAGCAGTACTTC. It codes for CASSLEGDYYEQYF.